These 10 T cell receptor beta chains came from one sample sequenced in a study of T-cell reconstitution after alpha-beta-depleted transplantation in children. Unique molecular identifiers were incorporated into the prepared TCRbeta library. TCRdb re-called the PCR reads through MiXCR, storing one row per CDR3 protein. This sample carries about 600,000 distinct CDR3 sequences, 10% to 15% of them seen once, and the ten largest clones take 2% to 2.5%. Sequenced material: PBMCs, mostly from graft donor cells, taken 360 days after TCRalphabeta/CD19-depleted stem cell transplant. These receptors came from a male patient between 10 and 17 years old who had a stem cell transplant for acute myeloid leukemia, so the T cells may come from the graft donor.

The CDR3 sequence: CASSLAFGANVLTF. DNA for the CDR3: TGTGCCAGCAGCTTAGCATTTGGGGCCAACGTCCTGACTTTC. The chain uses TRBV7-2 and TRBJ2-6; D remains ambiguous. Germline-derived CDR1 and CDR2 are SGHTA and FQGNSA. This CDR3 contains 14 residues. V shed 0 bases and J shed 3 bases, with 3 bases lying between them.

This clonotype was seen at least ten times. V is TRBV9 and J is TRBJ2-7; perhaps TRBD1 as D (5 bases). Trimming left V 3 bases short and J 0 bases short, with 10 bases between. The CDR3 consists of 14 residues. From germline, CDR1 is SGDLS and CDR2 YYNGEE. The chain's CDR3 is CASSGQSSSYEQYF. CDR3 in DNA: TGTGCCAGCAGCGGACAGTCAAGCTCCTACGAGCAGTACTTC.

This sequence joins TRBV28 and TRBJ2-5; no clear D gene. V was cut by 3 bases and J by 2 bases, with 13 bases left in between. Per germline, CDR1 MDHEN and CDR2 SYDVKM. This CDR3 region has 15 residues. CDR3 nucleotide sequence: TGTGCCAGCAGTTTCAAGGATTGGTATCAAGAGACCCAGTACTTC. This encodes CASSFKDWYQETQYF. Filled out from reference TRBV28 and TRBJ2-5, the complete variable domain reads DVKVTQSSRYLVKRTGEKVFLECVQDMDHENMFWYRQDPGLGLRLIYFSYDVKMKEKGDIPEGYSVSREKKERFSLILESASTNQTSMYLCASSFKDWYQETQYFGPGTRLLVL.

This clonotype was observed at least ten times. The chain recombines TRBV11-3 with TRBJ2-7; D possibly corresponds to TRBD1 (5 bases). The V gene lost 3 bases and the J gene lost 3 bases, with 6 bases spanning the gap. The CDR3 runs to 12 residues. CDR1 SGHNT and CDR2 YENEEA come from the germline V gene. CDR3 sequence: CASSFDSYEQYF. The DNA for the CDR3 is TGTGCCAGCAGCTTCGACAGCTACGAGCAGTACTTC.

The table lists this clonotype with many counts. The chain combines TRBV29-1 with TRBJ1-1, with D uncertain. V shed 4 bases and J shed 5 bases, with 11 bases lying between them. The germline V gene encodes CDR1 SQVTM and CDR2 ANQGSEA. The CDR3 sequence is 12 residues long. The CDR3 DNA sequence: TGCAGCGTTGCGGGGAGTAGGACTGAAGCTTTCTTT. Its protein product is CSVAGSRTEAFF. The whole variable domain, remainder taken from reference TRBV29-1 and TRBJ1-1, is SAVISQKPSRDICQRGTSLTIQCQVDSQVTMMFWYRQQPGQSLTLIATANQGSEATYESGFVIDKFPISRPNLTFSTLTVSNMSPEDSSIYLCSVAGSRTEAFFGQGTRLTVV.

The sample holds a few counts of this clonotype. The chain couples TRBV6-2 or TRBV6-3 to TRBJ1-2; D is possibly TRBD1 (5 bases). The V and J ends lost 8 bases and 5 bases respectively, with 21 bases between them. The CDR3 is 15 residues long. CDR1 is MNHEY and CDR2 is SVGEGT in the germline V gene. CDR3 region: CASGRPLERGYGYTF. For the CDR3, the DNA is TGTGCCAGCGGACGGCCACTGGAGAGGGGATATGGCTACACCTTC.

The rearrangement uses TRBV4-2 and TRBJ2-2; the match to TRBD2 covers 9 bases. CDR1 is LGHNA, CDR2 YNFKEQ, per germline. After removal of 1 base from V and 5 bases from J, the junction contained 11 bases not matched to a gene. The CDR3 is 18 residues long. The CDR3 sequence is CASSQGVQTSGGTGELFF. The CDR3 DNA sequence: TGTGCCAGCAGCCAAGGGGTTCAGACTAGCGGAGGTACCGGGGAGCTGTTTTTT.

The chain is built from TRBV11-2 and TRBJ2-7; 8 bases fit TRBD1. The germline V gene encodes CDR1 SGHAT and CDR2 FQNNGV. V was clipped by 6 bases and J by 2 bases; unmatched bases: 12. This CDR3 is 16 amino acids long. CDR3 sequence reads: CASSPTPGQVAYEQYF. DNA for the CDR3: TGTGCCAGCAGTCCCACACCGGGACAGGTGGCCTACGAGCAGTACTTC.

CDR3 amino acids: CASSKAQGAPDIEPQHF. The DNA of the CDR3 is TGTGCCAGCAGCAAAGCTCAGGGGGCGCCTGATATAGAGCCCCAGCATTTT. This chain uses TRBV21-1 with TRBJ1-5; the table's D call, TRBD1, has no DNA check behind it. TRBV21-1 represents a pseudogene. The CDR3 loop spans 17 amino acids.

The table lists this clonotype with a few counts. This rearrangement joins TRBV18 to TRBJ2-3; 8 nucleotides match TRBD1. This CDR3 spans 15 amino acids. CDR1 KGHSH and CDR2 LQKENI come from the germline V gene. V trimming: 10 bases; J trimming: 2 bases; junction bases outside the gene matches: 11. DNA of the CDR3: TGTGCCACCCGAAAAGGACAGGGCCCCACAGATACGCAGTATTTT. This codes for CATRKGQGPTDTQYF.